This is a list of T cell receptor beta chains from one sample in a study of regulatory T cells in long-lasting Graves disease. TCRdb re-called the multiplex PCR reads through MiXCR, storing one row per CDR3 protein. The repertoire holds about 540,000 distinct CDR3 sequences, with roughly 14% as singletons. The same sample was also used in a study of T cells in Graves' hyperthyroidism and ophthalmopathy.

The specimen was peripheral blood mononuclear cells (PBMCs), collected at new diagnosis, from a patient treated with antithyroid drugs. All receptors come from a man between 25 and 39 years old with Graves disease. The CDR3 runs from the conserved cysteine through the conserved F or W. Fields, in order: V gene, D gene, J gene, clone size, CDR3 DNA, CDR3 protein. The D gene is left open where the match is weak. A row's size may be missing; if present it is once, few, many or a size class.

TRBV5-1	TRBD1	TRBJ2-7	many	TGCGCCAGCAGCGGGGACAGGGAGGTGGACGAGCAGTACTTC	CASSGDREVDEQYF
TRBV29-1	-	TRBJ2-5	many	TGCAGCGTTGAGGTCGGTAGCCAAGAGACCCAGTACTTC	CSVEVGSQETQYF
TRBV7-8	-	TRBJ2-7	many	TGTGCCAGCAGCTTAGGGACAATTAACGAGCAGTACTTC	CASSLGTINEQYF
TRBV2	-	TRBJ2-2	many	TGTGCCAGCAGACCCGGGACGATGAACACCGGGGAGCTGTTTTTT	CASRPGTMNTGELFF
TRBV5-1	TRBD1	TRBJ2-5	few	TGCGCCAGCAGCCGTGACAGGGGGGGAGAGACCCAGTACTTC	CASSRDRGGETQYF
TRBV6-1	-	TRBJ1-1	many	TGTGCCAGCAGACAACTGGGGAACACTGAAGCTTTCTTT	CASRQLGNTEAFF
TRBV6-1	-	TRBJ1-2	many	TGTGCCAGCAGTGCCCCCGGGCAGGAAGCCTATGGCTACACCTTC	CASSAPGQEAYGYTF
TRBV30	-	TRBJ2-1	many	TGTGCCTGGAATGACGGGAGCTCCTACAATGAGCAGTTCTTC	CAWNDGSSYNEQFF
TRBV24-1	-	TRBJ1-2	many	TGTGCCACCAGTGATGGAGGGCCCAGCTATGGCTACACCTTC	CATSDGGPSYGYTF
TRBV7-9	TRBD2	TRBJ2-4	-	TGTGCCAGCAGTCGAATTACTAGCGGGAGAGTGCAAAACATTCAGTACTTC	CASSRITSGRVQNIQYF
TRBV20-1	-	TRBJ2-7	-	TGCAGTGCTAGAGATGGGCGGGGACCCTACGAGCAGTACTTC	CSARDGRGPYEQYF
TRBV5-1	-	TRBJ2-7	many	TGCGCCAGCAGCTTCCTTGGCAGCGAGCAGTACTTC	CASSFLGSEQYF
TRBV2	TRBD1	TRBJ1-5	-	TGTGCCAGCAGTACAGGGGCCCTCAATCAGCCCCAGCATTTT	CASSTGALNQPQHF
TRBV5-1	TRBD1	TRBJ1-4	many	TGCGCCAGCAGCCCGGGGGGCAGGGGGCTGAAACTGTTTTTT	CASSPGGRGLKLFF
TRBV18	-	TRBJ1-4	-	TGTGCCAGCTCACCACCGGGCGGGAATAATGAAAAACTGTTTTTT	CASSPPGGNNEKLFF
TRBV2	-	TRBJ2-5	-	TGTGCCAGCAGTGGATGGGGCTCCCAAGAGACCCAGTACTTC	CASSGWGSQETQYF
TRBV30	-	TRBJ1-1	many	TGTGCCTGGGGGGACGGGGATAGAAAAGCTTTCTTT	CAWGDGDRKAFF
TRBV4-1	-	TRBJ2-1	few	TGCGCCAGCAGCGGTCAGGGGAGCCACAATGAGCAGTTCTTC	CASSGQGSHNEQFF
TRBV25-1	TRBD1	TRBJ2-7	many	TGTGCCAGCAGTGAACCTGGACAGGGGATGGGGGAGCAGTACTTC	CASSEPGQGMGEQYF
TRBV3-1	-	TRBJ2-7	many	TGTGCCAGCAGCCAAGCGGGCGCGGGAACAGACGAGCAGTACTTC	CASSQAGAGTDEQYF
TRBV20-1	-	TRBJ2-7	few	TGCAGTGCTAGTTTCATGAGGGGACGTGAGCAGTACTTC	CSASFMRGREQYF
TRBV7-8	TRBD2	TRBJ2-1	many	TGTGCCAGCACCACCTTGCGGGGGGTCATCTCCTACAATGAGCAGTTCTTC	CASTTLRGVISYNEQFF
TRBV6-1	-	TRBJ1-5	many	TGTGCCAGCAGTGAAGTTAAGGGCGGGGGGGGCAATCAGCCCCAGCATTTT	CASSEVKGGGGNQPQHF
TRBV12-3/TRBV12-4	-	TRBJ1-6	many	TGTGCCAGCAGTGTAAACAGGATGATAGGTTCACCCCTCCACTTT	CASSVNRMIGSPLHF
TRBV29-1	-	TRBJ2-4	many	TGCAGCGTTGAACCCGCGCTCGATGCCAAAAACATTCAGTACTTC	CSVEPALDAKNIQYF
TRBV12-3/TRBV12-4	TRBD1	TRBJ1-1	many	TGTGCCAGCAAACCAGGGGGTCCTGAAGCTTTCTTT	CASKPGGPEAFF
TRBV6-5	-	TRBJ1-1	-	TGTGCCAGCAGTTATTCGGGGCGGGATGAAGCTTTCTTT	CASSYSGRDEAFF
TRBV20-1	TRBD2	TRBJ2-7	many	TGCAGTGCTTTAGAGGGGACTAGCGTTTCCTACGAGCAGTACTTC	CSALEGTSVSYEQYF
TRBV13	-	TRBJ2-7	-	TGTGCCAGCAGCTTCGGGGGGCGCCCGTACGAGCAGTACTTC	CASSFGGRPYEQYF
TRBV12-5	-	TRBJ2-2	many	TGTGCTAGTGCCCCGGTCATGAACACCGGGGAGCTGTTTTTT	CASAPVMNTGELFF
TRBV20-1	TRBD1	TRBJ2-1	many	TGCAGTGCTAGAAGAGGGGGCCGGAACAATGAGCAGTTCTTC	CSARRGGRNNEQFF
TRBV6-2/TRBV6-3	-	TRBJ1-4	many	TGTGCCAGCAGTTACCCAGGATACGAAAAACTGTTTTTT	CASSYPGYEKLFF
TRBV6-5	-	TRBJ1-2	many	TGTGCCAGCAGTTACTCGAGATTGTCTAACTATGGCTACACCTTC	CASSYSRLSNYGYTF
TRBV6-2/TRBV6-3	-	TRBJ1-6	-	TGTACCAGCAGTTACTCCTCCCGATCACCCCTCCACTTT	CTSSYSSRSPLHF
TRBV5-1	-	TRBJ2-3	many	TGCGCCAGCACCTCCTCCACAGATACGCAGTATTTT	CASTSSTDTQYF
TRBV6-1	-	TRBJ1-2	many	TGTGCCAGCAGTACCGGGGGGTCCCCCCGGTATGGCTACACCTTC	CASSTGGSPRYGYTF
TRBV29-1	-	TRBJ2-5	few	TGCAGCGTGCCGGGTTCACAAGAGACCCAGTACTTC	CSVPGSQETQYF
TRBV27	TRBD1	TRBJ2-1	-	TGTGCCAGCAGCCCCCCCTCCGGGACAGTGGAGTACAATGAGCAGTTCTTC	CASSPPSGTVEYNEQFF
TRBV29-1	TRBD1	TRBJ1-2	-	TGCAGCGTTGAGGCCACCGGACAGGGTCGTGGCTACACCTTC	CSVEATGQGRGYTF